A single T cell receptor (beta chain) is shown here with its context. Its matching antigen is unknown. The CDR3 is 15 amino acids. CDR1 SNHLY and CDR2 FYNNEI come from the germline V gene. Germline trimming cut 5 bases from V and 0 bases from J; bases unmatched to any gene: 5. The sample is drawn from a study of cytomegalovirus exposure and HLA in healthy donors. Study-wide results and caveats: Analysis performed later found more than 15,000 TCR beta sequences associated with HLA alleles at 0.05 false discovery rate.

It was with 60 Vbeta and 13 Jbeta primers that the PCR ran. Some clones are missing from TCRdb's copy, which holds only in-frame ones; the method was immunoSEQ multiplex PCR. The sample lists about 190,000 clones; over 65% were seen once. J is TRBJ1-2 and V is TRBV2, with 8 bases aligning to TRBD1. Material for sequencing was PBMCs. The sequence came from a woman aged 45 to 65 in good health and CMV-seropositive. CDR3 in amino acids: CASSSTGGPNYGYTF. The CDR3 coding sequence is TGTGCCAGCAGTAGTACAGGGGGTCCTAACTATGGCTACACCTTC.